The sequence of this T cell receptor (beta chain) was determined in a study of cytomegalovirus exposure and HLA in healthy donors. Study observations and caveats: A later analysis appeared to link common viral pathogens to several of the most significant clusters. Researchers reportedly found TCR beta sequences accurately predicted most subjects' HLA-A and HLA-B alleles. Donors belonging to an Asian-associated ancestry cluster reportedly showed fewer N-insertions in productive TCRs than the roughly 670-donor mean, according to what a later analysis found.

Whereas donors were nominally healthy upon sampling, unrecorded immune exposures were probable. Amplification used 60 Vbeta primers and 13 Jbeta primers. Profiling relied on immunoSEQ multiplex PCR, and the TCRdb table lists in-frame clones only, not all of them. The sample table sets out around 130,000 clones. Comments on this clone: Its antigen is undetermined.

Germline V gene lookup returns CDR1 DFQATT and CDR2 SNEGSKA (reference sequence). The CDR3 is 11 amino acids. After removal of 6 bases from V and 5 bases from J, the junction contained 3 bases not matched to a gene. The J gene is TRBJ2-7, the V gene TRBV20-1, with 8 bases lining up with TRBD1. Sequencing was done on a sample of PBMCs. The TCR originated in a woman aged 40 to 50 in good health and CMV-seronegative. CDR3 region: CSAQTGDEQYV. CDR3 bases: TGCAGTGCACAGACAGGGGACGAGCAGTACGTC.